This T cell receptor beta chain derives from a study of T cell responses to AZD1222 COVID-19 vaccine. With regard to this clone: Its target is unknown.

The CDR3 extends over 19 amino acids. J lost 0 bases, V lost 6 bases, and 10 bases had no gene match. From germline, CDR1 is KGHSH and CDR2 LQKENI. Assay used: immunoSEQ multiplex PCR; TCRdb lists only in-frame clones, some missing. The data show 150,000 or so clones, with roughly 91% seen just once and approximately 1.5% held by the top ten. Findings and caveats of the study: Clonal diversity may have been underestimated in mostly white British donors. Spike-specific TCR breadth rose after two AZD1222 doses, and depth rose as well. Repertoire sampling was restricted to post-peak T cell response timepoints.

This rearrangement joins TRBV18 to TRBJ2-1, with 14 bases aligning to TRBD2. The TCR was taken from an adult in good health. Sequenced here: peripheral blood, sampled on day 0 of AZD1222 vaccination. The chain's CDR3 is CASSAGLAGVSSSYNEQFF. In nucleotides, the CDR3 is TGTGCCAGCTCCGCGGGACTAGCGGGGGTTTCCAGCTCCTACAATGAGCAGTTCTTC.